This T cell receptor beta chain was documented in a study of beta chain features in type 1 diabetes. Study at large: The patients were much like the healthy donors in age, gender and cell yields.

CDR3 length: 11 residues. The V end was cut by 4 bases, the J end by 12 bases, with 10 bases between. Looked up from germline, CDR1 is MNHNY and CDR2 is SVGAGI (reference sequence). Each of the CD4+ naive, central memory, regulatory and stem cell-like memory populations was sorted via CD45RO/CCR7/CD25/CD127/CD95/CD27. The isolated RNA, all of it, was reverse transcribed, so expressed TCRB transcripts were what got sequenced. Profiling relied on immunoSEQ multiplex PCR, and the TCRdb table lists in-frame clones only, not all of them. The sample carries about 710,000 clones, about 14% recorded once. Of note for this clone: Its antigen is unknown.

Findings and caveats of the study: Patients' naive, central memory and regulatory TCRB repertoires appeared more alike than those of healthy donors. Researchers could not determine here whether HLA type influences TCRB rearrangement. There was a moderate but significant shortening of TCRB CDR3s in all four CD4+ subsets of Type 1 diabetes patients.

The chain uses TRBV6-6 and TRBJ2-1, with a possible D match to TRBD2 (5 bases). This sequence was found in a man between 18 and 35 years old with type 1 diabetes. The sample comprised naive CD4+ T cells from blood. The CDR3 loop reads CASSSPGGQFF. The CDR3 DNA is TGTGCCAGCAGTTCGCCCGGAGGGCAGTTCTTC.